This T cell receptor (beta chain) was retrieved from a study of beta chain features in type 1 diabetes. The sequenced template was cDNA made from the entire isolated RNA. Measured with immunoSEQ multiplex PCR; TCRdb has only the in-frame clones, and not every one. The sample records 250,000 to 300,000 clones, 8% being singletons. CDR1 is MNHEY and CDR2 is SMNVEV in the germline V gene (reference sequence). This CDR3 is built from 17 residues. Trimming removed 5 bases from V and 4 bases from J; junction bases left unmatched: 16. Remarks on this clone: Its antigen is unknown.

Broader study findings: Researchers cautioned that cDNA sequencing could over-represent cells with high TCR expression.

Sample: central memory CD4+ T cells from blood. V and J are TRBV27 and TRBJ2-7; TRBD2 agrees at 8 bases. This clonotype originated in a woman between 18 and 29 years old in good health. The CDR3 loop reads CASSLRREGIFGYEQYF. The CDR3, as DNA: TGTGCCAGCAGTCTACGCCGGGAGGGAATCTTCGGATACGAGCAGTACTTC.